Listed here are 28 T cell receptor beta chains from one sample, sequenced in a study of T cell responses to AZD1222 COVID-19 vaccine. Profiled with immunoSEQ multiplex PCR; TCRdb holds only in-frame clones, not every one. The sample holds 120,000 or so clones, about 85% seen once. Specimen: peripheral blood, collected on day 0 of AZD1222 vaccination. All receptors come from an adult in good health.

V usage is TRBV27 and J usage is TRBJ1-2, with a tentative D call TRBD1 (5 bases). The CDR3 sequence is 13 residues long. The germline V gene encodes CDR1 MNHEY and CDR2 SMNVEV (reference sequence). The V gene lost 3 bases and the J gene lost 2 bases, with 7 bases spanning the gap. The CDR3, as DNA: TGTGCCAGCAGTTTCCGGGGGAACTATGGCTACACCTTC. It yields the protein CASSFRGNYGYTF.

The chain combines TRBV24-1 with TRBJ2-3; maybe TRBD1 (5 bases). The CDR3 has 16 residues. The ends were cut back, 2 bases at V and 3 bases at J, with 14 bases in the middle. Germline lookup yields CDR1 KGHDR and CDR2 SFDVKD. CDR3 loop: CATSDYTAGKTDTQYF. The CDR3, as DNA: TGTGCCACCAGTGATTATACGGCAGGGAAGACAGATACGCAGTATTTT.

The chain uses TRBV28 and TRBJ2-5; TRBD2 matches at 9 bases. V shed 5 bases and J 1 base; nucleotides not matched to a gene: 5. Germline assignment: CDR1 MDHEN and CDR2 SYDVKM. This CDR3 comprises 15 residues. The DNA of the CDR3 is TGTGCCAGCAGTCTTAGCGGGGGCCCCCAAGAGACCCAGTACTTC. This translates into CASSLSGGPQETQYF.

This sequence joins TRBV18 and TRBJ1-5; 8 bases fit TRBD1. After removal of 8 bases from V and 0 bases from J, the junction contained 15 bases not matched to a gene. This CDR3 comprises 18 residues. Looked up from germline, CDR1 is KGHSH and CDR2 is LQKENI. Written as DNA, the CDR3 is TGTGCCAGCAACATTTATCCGGGACAGGTTAATAGCAATCAGCCCCAGCATTTT. Translation: CASNIYPGQVNSNQPQHF.

The chain links TRBV7-9 to TRBJ1-2; D perhaps matches TRBD1 (5 bases). Trimming pared 3 bases from V and 6 bases from J, leaving 11 bases between. The CDR3 covers 13 residues. Germline lookup yields CDR1 SEHNR and CDR2 FQNEAQ (reference sequence). The CDR3 is CASSFPGSNGYTF. In DNA, the CDR3 is TGTGCCAGCAGCTTTCCAGGGAGTAATGGCTACACCTTC. Together with reference TRBV7-9 and TRBJ1-2, the CDR3 gives the full variable domain: DTGVSQNPRHKITKRGQNVTFRCDPISEHNRLYWYRQTLGQGPEFLTYFQNEAQLEKSRLLSDRFSAERPKGSFSTLEIQRTEQGDSAMYLCASSFPGSNGYTFGSGTRLTVV.

Only one count was recorded for this clone. This chain joins TRBV6-1 and TRBJ2-2, with D tentatively TRBD1 (5 bases). V was trimmed by 0 bases and J by 0 bases, leaving 11 bases between them. Germline V lookup: CDR1 MNHNS, CDR2 SASEGT. This CDR3 contains 17 residues. CDR3 region: CASSEAGQAANTGELFF. The CDR3 DNA reads TGTGCCAGCAGTGAAGCGGGGCAGGCCGCGAACACCGGGGAGCTGTTTTTT.

This clone was seen a single time. The chain recombines TRBV29-1 with TRBJ2-3, with 13 nucleotides matching TRBD2. Trimming took 7 bases from V and 10 from J; bases not matched to a gene: 5. Germline V gene lookup returns CDR1 SQVTM and CDR2 ANQGSEA. CDR3 length: 12 amino acids. In DNA form, the CDR3 reads TGCAGCGGGGGGACTAGCGGGGTCGCGCAGTATTTT. Translating gives CSGGTSGVAQYF.

The genes are TRBV12-2 and TRBJ2-5; the DNA was not used to check the table's D call, TRBD1. TRBV12-2 is tagged as a pseudogene. The CDR3 is made up of 17 amino acids. CDR3 sequence (DNA): TGTGCAAGTCGCTCTAATGGATTCCTAGGGGGCGGTGAGACCCAGTACTTC. Its translation is CASRSNGFLGGGETQYF.

The J gene is TRBJ2-7, the V gene TRBV6-6, with D unresolved. V lost 6 bases, J lost 0 bases, and 12 bases lay in between. The CDR3 runs 14 residues. Germline CDR1 and CDR2: MNHNY and SVGAGI (reference sequence). The CDR3 spells CASRQDDVSYEQYF. CDR3 in DNA: TGTGCCAGCAGACAAGACGACGTCTCCTACGAGCAGTACTTC.

The chain recombines TRBV29-1 with TRBJ1-6, with no clear D. The germline CDR1 and CDR2 sequences are SQVTM and ANQGSEA. V shed 4 bases and J shed 6 bases, with 10 bases lying between them. This CDR3 contains 13 residues. DNA of the CDR3: TGCAGCGTTGTAGATTACCCTAATTCACCCCTCCACTTT. Amino acid sequence: CSVVDYPNSPLHF.

The CDR3: CASSTYRQGGQPQHF. For the CDR3, the DNA is TGTGCCAGTAGTACCTATAGACAGGGAGGACAGCCCCAGCATTTT. V usage is TRBV19 and J usage is TRBJ1-5; 7 bases map to TRBD1. Germline V lookup: CDR1 LNHDA, CDR2 SQIVND (reference sequence). The CDR3 runs 15 residues. The V gene end was trimmed by 4 bases and the J gene end by 7 bases; junction bases not matched to a gene: 10.

The V call is TRBV10-3, the J call TRBJ1-4, with TRBD1 matching 7 bases. CDR1 and CDR2 from the germline V gene are ENHRY and SYGVKD. CDR3 length: 17 residues. Trimming removed 0 bases from V and 7 bases from J; junction bases left unmatched: 11. CDR3 sequence: CAISESPIRGSGEKLFF. The CDR3 region has the DNA TGTGCCATCAGTGAGTCCCCGATCAGGGGGTCTGGTGAAAAACTGTTTTTT.

This clone was detected a few times. The V gene is TRBV6-4, the J gene TRBJ2-4; tentatively, D is TRBD2 (6 bases). V lost 8 bases and J lost 0, with 20 bases in between. The CDR3 is 17 amino acids. The V gene's germline CDR1 is MRHNA and CDR2 SNTAGT. CDR3 region: CASLNGGSCIAKNIQYF. CDR3 DNA sequence: TGTGCCAGCCTTAATGGGGGGAGCTGTATAGCCAAAAACATTCAGTACTTC.

This rearrangement joins TRBV9 to TRBJ2-3; D call uncertain. V lost 0 bases, J lost 0 bases, and 11 bases lay in between. The CDR3 consists of 16 residues. CDR1 is SGDLS, CDR2 YYNGEE, per germline. DNA for the CDR3: TGTGCCAGCAGCGTAGCGGCAGGCCAAAGCACAGATACGCAGTATTTT. Translated: CASSVAAGQSTDTQYF.

The DNA of the CDR3 is TGTGCCACCAGCACCTCAGGGCACGAGCAGTACTTC. Translated: CATSTSGHEQYF. This chain joins TRBV24-1 and TRBJ2-7, with a tentative D call TRBD1 (5 bases). Trimming took off 7 bases at V and 5 bases at J, with 11 bases between the two ends. Germline-derived CDR1 and CDR2 are KGHDR and SFDVKD. CDR3 length: 12 amino acids.

This chain connects TRBV28 to TRBJ1-1; no reliable D call. Trimming stripped 5 bases from V and 5 bases from J, with 21 bases between. The CDR3 has 16 residues. Germline V CDR1 and CDR2: MDHEN, SYDVKM. The CDR3 spells CASSGGRPGGGTEAFF. The CDR3, as DNA: TGTGCCAGCAGTGGCGGCAGACCAGGAGGAGGTACTGAAGCTTTCTTT.

The CDR3 spells CASSLSDRGFGQPQHF. The CDR3 DNA sequence: TGTGCCAGCAGTTTATCGGACAGGGGGTTTGGTCAGCCCCAGCATTTT. The chain links TRBV28 to TRBJ1-5, with 10 bases lining up with TRBD1. V was clipped by 1 base and J by 6 bases; unmatched bases: 6. Looked up from germline, CDR1 is MDHEN and CDR2 is SYDVKM. This CDR3 has 16 amino acids.

The V call is TRBV15, the J call TRBJ1-5, with D unclear. The CDR3 has 14 residues. With 5 bases removed from V and 1 base from J, the gap between germline ends came to 9 bases. The germline V gene has CDR1 LNHNV and CDR2 YYDKDF (reference sequence). The CDR3 is CATSARRSNQPQHF. Here the CDR3 DNA reads TGTGCCACCAGCGCCCGACGGAGCAATCAGCCCCAGCATTTT. The whole variable domain, filled in from reference TRBV15 and TRBJ1-5, reads DAMVIQNPRYQVTQFGKPVTLSCSQTLNHNVMYWYQQKSSQAPKLLFHYYDKDFNNEADTPDNFQSRRPNTSFCFLDIRSPGLGDTAMYLCATSARRSNQPQHFGDGTRLSIL.

CDR3 DNA: TGTGCCAGCAGCTTTGGGGCGTACGAGCAGTACTTC. Translating it yields CASSFGAYEQYF. The rearrangement links TRBV7-9 to TRBJ2-7, with TRBD1 as a possible D gene (5 bases). In germline, CDR1 is SEHNR, CDR2 FQNEAQ (reference sequence). V lost 3 bases and J 4 bases, leaving 7 bases between the germline ends. CDR3 length: 12 residues.

This clone was observed a single time. The chain has TRBV11-3 and TRBJ2-1; D perhaps matches TRBD2 (6 bases). CDR3 length: 17 amino acids. The V end lost 7 bases, the J end lost 9 bases, and 28 bases lay between the germline ends. Germline V gene sequence: CDR1 SGHNT, CDR2 YENEEA. The CDR3 sequence: CASTQLVSSTTGGEQFF. The CDR3 DNA is TGTGCCAGCACCCAACTGGTCAGCTCTACAACCGGGGGTGAGCAGTTCTTC.

This clone was recorded a few times. The chain employs TRBV6-1 and TRBJ2-7, with 8 bases lining up with TRBD2. V lost 3 bases to trimming and J lost 6 bases; unmatched junction nucleotides: 10. CDR3 size: 15 residues. Germline V lookup: CDR1 MNHNS, CDR2 SASEGT. The CDR3 DNA reads as TGTGCCAGCAGTGAGGGGCCAAGCGGGGGTCGCGAGCAGTACTTC. Translating it yields CASSEGPSGGREQYF.

The V gene is TRBV19, the J gene TRBJ1-1; possible D gene TRBD1, 5 bases. The CDR3 runs to 14 residues. V was shortened by 11 bases and J by 5 bases, with 21 bases between the two germline ends. CDR1 and CDR2 (germline): LNHDA, SQIVND (reference sequence). CDR3 sequence (DNA): TGTGCCGGAATACTACCCAGGGCGCTGACTGAAGCTTTCTTT. It codes for CAGILPRALTEAFF.

V is TRBV3-1 (or the pseudogene TRBV3-2) and J is TRBJ2-3; TRBD2 aligns across 8 bases. Germline trimming cut 8 bases from V and 3 bases from J; bases unmatched to any gene: 10. Germline CDR1 reads LGHDT; CDR2 reads YNNKEL (reference sequence). The CDR3 extends over 15 amino acids. CDR3 in DNA: TGTGCCAGCTGGAAATCGGGGGGGCCAACAGATACGCAGTATTTT. Residues: CASWKSGGPTDTQYF.

The chain carries TRBV15 and TRBJ1-5; D is unresolved. V lost 0 bases, J lost 4 bases, and 7 bases lay in between. Germline lookup yields CDR1 LNHNV and CDR2 YYDKDF (reference sequence). The CDR3 is 14 residues long. CDR3 in DNA: TGTGCCACCAGCAGAGATAGGGATAATCAGCCCCAGCATTTT. It yields the protein CATSRDRDNQPQHF.

This chain links TRBV5-4 with TRBJ2-3; no clear D gene. Germline assignment: CDR1 SGHNT and CDR2 YYREEE (reference sequence). V dropped 5 bases and J dropped 2 bases, with 15 bases sitting between them. CDR3 length: 15 residues. The CDR3 reads CASRLDRPNTDTQYF. The CDR3 DNA is TGTGCCAGCAGACTTGACCGACCAAACACAGATACGCAGTATTTT. Drawing the rest from reference TRBV5-4 and TRBJ2-3, the complete variable domain is ETGVTQSPTHLIKTRGQQVTLRCSSQSGHNTVSWYQQALGQGPQFIFQYYREEENGRGNFPPRFSGLQFPNYSSELNVNALELDDSALYLCASRLDRPNTDTQYFGPGTRLTVL.

This clone was recorded a few times. V is TRBV21-1 and J is TRBJ1-3. TRBV21-1 is shown as a pseudogene. CDR3 length: 15 residues. The CDR3 DNA sequence: TGTGCCAGCAGCCGAGACGAGGGGTTAGGAAACACCATATATTTT. The encoded protein is CASSRDEGLGNTIYF.

The chain uses TRBV2 and TRBJ1-1; D remains unclear. With 5 bases removed from V and 2 bases from J, the gap between germline ends came to 12 bases. The germline V gene encodes CDR1 SNHLY and CDR2 FYNNEI. This CDR3 has 14 residues. The CDR3 sequence: CASSPVDTNTEAFF. In DNA form, the CDR3 reads TGTGCCAGCAGTCCCGTAGACACCAACACTGAAGCTTTCTTT.

The chain couples TRBV30 to TRBJ1-2; D possibly corresponds to TRBD1 (6 bases). The ends were cut back, 5 bases at V and 7 bases at J, with 17 bases in the middle. CDR3 length: 13 amino acids. Germline V lookup: CDR1 GTSNPN, CDR2 SVGIG (reference sequence). CDR3 in DNA: TGTGCCTGGGGGCCGGAAGGGGGATCTGGCTACACCTTC. The encoded protein is CAWGPEGGSGYTF.